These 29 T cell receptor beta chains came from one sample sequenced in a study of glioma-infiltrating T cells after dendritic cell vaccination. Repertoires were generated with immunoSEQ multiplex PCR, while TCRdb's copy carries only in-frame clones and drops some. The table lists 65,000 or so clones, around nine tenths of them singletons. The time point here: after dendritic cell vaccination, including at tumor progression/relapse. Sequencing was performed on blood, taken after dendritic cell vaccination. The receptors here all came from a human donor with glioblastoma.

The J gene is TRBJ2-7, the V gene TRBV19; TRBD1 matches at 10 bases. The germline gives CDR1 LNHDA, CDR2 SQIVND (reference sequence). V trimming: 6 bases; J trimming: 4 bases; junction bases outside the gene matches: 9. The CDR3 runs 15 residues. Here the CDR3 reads CASRANDRGRYEQYF. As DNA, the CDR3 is TGTGCCAGTAGAGCAAACGACAGGGGGCGTTACGAGCAGTACTTC.

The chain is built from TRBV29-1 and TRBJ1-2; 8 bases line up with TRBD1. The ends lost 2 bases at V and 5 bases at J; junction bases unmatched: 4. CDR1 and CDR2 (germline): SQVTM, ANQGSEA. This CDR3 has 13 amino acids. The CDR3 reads CSVERGTGYGYTF. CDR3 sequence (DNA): TGCAGCGTTGAACGAGGGACAGGTTATGGCTACACCTTC.

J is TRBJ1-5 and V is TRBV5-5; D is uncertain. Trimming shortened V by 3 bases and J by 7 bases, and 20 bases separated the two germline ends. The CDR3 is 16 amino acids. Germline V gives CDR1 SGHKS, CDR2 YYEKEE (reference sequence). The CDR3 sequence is CASSSLGGPGVQPQHF. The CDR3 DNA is TGTGCCAGCAGCTCCCTAGGCGGCCCCGGTGTCCAGCCCCAGCATTTT.

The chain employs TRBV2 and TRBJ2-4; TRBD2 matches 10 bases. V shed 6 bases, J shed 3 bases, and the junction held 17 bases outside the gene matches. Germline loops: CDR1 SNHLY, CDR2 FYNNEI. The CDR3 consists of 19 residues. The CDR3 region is CASSRRGLAGAEGKNIQYF. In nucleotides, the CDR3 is TGTGCCAGCAGCCGGAGGGGGCTAGCGGGGGCGGAGGGCAAAAACATTCAGTACTTC.

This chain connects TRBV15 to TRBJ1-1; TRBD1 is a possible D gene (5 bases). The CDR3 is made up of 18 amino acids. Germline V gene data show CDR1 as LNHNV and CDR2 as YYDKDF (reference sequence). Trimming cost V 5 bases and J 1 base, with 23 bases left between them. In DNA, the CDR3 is TGTGCCACCAGCCCGCTGTGGGGGAGGACCGGGGGGAACACTGAAGCTTTCTTT. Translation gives CATSPLWGRTGGNTEAFF.

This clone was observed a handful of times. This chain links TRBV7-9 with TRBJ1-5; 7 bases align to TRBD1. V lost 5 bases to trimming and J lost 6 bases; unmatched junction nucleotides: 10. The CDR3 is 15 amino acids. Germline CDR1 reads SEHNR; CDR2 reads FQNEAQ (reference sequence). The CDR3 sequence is CASSPLEGASQPQHF. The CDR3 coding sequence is TGTGCCAGCAGCCCCCTCGAGGGGGCTTCTCAGCCCCAGCATTTT.

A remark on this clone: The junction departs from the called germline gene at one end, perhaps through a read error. DNA for the CDR3: TGTGCCAGCGGACAGGGGTACTTCTTT. This translates into CASGQGYFF. This chain links TRBV6-1 with TRBJ2-3, with TRBD1 identical over 9 bases. Germline V gives CDR1 MNHNS, CDR2 SASEGT. The CDR3 spans 9 residues.

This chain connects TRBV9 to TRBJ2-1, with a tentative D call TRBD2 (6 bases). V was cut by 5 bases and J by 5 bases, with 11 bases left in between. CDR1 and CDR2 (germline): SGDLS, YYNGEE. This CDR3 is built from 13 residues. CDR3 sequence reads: CASSERTNNEQFF. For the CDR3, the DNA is TGTGCCAGCAGTGAACGGACTAACAATGAGCAGTTCTTC.

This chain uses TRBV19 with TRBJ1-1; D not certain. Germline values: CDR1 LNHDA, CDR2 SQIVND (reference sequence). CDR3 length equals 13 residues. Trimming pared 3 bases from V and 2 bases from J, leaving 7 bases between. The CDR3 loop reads CASSMAVNTEAFF. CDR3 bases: TGTGCCAGTAGTATGGCAGTTAACACTGAAGCTTTCTTT.

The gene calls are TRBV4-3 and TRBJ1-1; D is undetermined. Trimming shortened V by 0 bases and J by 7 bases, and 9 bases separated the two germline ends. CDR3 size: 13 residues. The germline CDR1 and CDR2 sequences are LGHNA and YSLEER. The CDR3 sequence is CASSQEEGFEAFF. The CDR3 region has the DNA TGCGCCAGCAGCCAAGAGGAGGGATTTGAAGCTTTCTTT.

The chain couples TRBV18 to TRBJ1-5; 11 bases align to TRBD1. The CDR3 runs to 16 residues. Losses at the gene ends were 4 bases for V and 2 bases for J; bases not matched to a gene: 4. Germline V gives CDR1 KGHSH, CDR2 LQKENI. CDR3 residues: CASSLRDRGGNQPQHF. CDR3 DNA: TGTGCCAGCTCACTACGGGACAGGGGGGGCAATCAGCCCCAGCATTTT.

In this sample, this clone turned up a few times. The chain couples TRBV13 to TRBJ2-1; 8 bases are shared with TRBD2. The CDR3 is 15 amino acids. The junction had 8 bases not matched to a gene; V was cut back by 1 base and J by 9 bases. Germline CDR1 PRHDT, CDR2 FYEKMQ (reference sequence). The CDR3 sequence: CASSLVRGRIGEQFF. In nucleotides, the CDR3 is TGTGCCAGCAGCTTAGTGCGCGGGAGGATAGGTGAGCAGTTCTTC.

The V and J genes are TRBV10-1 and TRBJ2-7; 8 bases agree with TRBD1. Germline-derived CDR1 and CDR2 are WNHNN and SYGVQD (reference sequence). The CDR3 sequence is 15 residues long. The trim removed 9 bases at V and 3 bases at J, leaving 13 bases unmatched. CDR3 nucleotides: TGCGCCAGGGCCCGGTCCGGGACAGGCCTCTACGAGCAGTACTTC. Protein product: CARARSGTGLYEQYF.

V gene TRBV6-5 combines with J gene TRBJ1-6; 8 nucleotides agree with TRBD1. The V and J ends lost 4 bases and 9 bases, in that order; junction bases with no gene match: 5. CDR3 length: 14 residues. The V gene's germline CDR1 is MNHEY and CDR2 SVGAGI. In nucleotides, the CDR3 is TGTGCCAGCAGTTTGGACAGGGAGGGTTCACCCCTCCACTTT. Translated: CASSLDREGSPLHF.

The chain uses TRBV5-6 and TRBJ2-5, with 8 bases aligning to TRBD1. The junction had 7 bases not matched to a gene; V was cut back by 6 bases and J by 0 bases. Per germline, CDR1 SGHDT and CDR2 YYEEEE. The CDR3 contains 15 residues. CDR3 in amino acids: CASMPGQAYQETQYF. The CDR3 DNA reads TGTGCCAGCATGCCGGGACAGGCGTACCAAGAGACCCAGTACTTC.

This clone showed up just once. CDR3 in DNA: TGTGCCAGCAGCTTGGGTCGACGAGAGGGTGCCTACGAGCAGTACTTC. Its protein product is CASSLGRREGAYEQYF. This chain connects TRBV5-4 to TRBJ2-7, with D tentatively TRBD2 (5 bases). This CDR3 is built from 16 residues. Trimming shortened V by 0 bases and J by 2 bases, and 15 bases separated the two germline ends. Germline lookup yields CDR1 SGHNT and CDR2 YYREEE (reference sequence).

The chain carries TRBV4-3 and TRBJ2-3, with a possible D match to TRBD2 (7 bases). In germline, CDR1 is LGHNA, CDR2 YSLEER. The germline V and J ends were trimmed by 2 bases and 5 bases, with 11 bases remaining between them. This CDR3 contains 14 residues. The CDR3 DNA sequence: TGCGCCAGCAGCCAAAGGGGGGGCCTAGATACGCAGTATTTT. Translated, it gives CASSQRGGLDTQYF.

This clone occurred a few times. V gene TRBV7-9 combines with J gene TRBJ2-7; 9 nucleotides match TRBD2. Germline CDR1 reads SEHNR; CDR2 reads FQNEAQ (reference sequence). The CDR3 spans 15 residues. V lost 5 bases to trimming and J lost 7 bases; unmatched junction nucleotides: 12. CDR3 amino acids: CASSLSGGPQLEQYF. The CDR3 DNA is TGTGCCAGCAGCCTGAGCGGGGGGCCCCAGTTGGAGCAGTACTTC.

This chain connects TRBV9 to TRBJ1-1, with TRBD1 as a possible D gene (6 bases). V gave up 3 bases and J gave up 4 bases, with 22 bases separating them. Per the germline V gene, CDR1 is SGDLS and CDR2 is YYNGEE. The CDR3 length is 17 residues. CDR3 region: CASSGKQGHPPPTEAFF. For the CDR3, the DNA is TGTGCCAGCAGCGGAAAGCAGGGACATCCTCCTCCCACTGAAGCTTTCTTT.

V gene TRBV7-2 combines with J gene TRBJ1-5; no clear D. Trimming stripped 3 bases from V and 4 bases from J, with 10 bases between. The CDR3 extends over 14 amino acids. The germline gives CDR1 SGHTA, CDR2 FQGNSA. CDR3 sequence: CASSLGATNQPQHF. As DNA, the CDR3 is TGTGCCAGCAGCTTGGGAGCCACGAATCAGCCCCAGCATTTT.

CDR3 coding DNA: TGTGCCAGCAGCCCCCGGGCGGGGAATAATCAGCCCCAGCATTTT. Translated: CASSPRAGNNQPQHF. The V call is TRBV7-8, the J call TRBJ1-5; D gene ambiguous. Germline loops: CDR1 SGHVS, CDR2 FQNEAQ. Trimming removed 5 bases at V and 4 bases at J, with 15 bases between. CDR3 length equals 15 residues.

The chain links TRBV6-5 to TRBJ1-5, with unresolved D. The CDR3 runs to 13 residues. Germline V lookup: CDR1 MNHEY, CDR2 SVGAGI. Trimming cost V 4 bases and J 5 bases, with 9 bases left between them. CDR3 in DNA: TGTGCCAGCAGTTTCAATGCGGATCAGCCCCAGCATTTT. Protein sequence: CASSFNADQPQHF.

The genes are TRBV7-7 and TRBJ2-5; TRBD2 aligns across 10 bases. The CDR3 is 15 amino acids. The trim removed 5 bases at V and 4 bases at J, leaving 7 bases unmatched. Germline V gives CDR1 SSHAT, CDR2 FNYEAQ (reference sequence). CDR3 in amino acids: CASSLSGGAGETQYF. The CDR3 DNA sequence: TGTGCCAGCAGCCTCAGCGGGGGGGCAGGAGAGACCCAGTACTTC.

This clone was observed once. CDR3 in DNA: TGTGCCAGCAGCGTAGAGCAGCGTACAGATACGCAGTATTTT. It yields the protein CASSVEQRTDTQYF. The J gene is TRBJ2-3, the V gene TRBV9, with D unresolved. Germline assignment: CDR1 SGDLS and CDR2 YYNGEE. This CDR3 region has 14 residues. Trimming removed 0 bases at V and 3 bases at J, with 8 bases between. Full variable domain (remainder filled in from reference TRBV9 and TRBJ2-3): DSGVTQTPKHLITATGQRVTLRCSPRSGDLSVYWYQQSLDQGLQFLIQYYNGEERAKGNILERFSAQQFPDLHSELNLSSLELGDSALYFCASSVEQRTDTQYFGPGTRLTVL.

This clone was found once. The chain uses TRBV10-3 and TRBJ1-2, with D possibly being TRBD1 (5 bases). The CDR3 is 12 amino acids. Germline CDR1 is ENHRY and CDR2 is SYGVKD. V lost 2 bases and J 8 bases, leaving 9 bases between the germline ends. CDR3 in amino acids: CAISEGAEGYTF. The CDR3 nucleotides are TGTGCCATCAGTGAGGGGGCGGAAGGCTACACCTTC.

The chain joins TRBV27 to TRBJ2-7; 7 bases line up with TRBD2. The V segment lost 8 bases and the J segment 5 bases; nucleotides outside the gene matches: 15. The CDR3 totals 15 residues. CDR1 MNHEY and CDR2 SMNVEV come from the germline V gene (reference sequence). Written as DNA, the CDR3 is TGTGCCAGCCGCCTCTGGGGAGGGAACTTCAACGAGCAGTACTTC. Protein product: CASRLWGGNFNEQYF.

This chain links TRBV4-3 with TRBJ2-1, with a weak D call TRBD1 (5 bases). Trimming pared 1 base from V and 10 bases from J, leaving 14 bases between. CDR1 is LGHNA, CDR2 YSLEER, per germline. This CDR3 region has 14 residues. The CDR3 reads CASSQGFRAGEQFF. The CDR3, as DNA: TGCGCCAGCAGCCAAGGATTCAGGGCCGGCGAGCAGTTCTTC.

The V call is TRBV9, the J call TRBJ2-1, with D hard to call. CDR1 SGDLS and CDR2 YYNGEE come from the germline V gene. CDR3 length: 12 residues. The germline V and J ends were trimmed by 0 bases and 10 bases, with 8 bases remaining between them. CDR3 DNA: TGTGCCAGCAGCGTAGAGTGGGCAGAGCAGTTCTTC. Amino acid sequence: CASSVEWAEQFF.

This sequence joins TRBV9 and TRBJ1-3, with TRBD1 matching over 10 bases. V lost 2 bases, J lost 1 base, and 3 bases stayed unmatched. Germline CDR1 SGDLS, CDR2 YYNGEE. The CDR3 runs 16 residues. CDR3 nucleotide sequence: TGTGCCAGCAGCGTGGGACAGGGGTATTCTGGAAACACCATATATTTT. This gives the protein CASSVGQGYSGNTIYF.